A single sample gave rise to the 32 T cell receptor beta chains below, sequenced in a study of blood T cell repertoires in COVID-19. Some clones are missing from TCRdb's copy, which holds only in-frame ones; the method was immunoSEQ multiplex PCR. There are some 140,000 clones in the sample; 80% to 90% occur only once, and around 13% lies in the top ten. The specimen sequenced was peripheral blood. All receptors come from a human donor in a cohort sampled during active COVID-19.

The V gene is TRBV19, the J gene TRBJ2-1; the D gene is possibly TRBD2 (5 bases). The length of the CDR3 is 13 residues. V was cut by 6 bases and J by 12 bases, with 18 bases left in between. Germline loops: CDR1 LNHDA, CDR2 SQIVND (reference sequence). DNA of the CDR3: TGTGCCAGTAGCCCGGGAAGAGAGAAGGGGCAGTTCTTC. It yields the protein CASSPGREKGQFF. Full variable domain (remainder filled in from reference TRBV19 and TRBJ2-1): DGGITQSPKYLFRKEGQNVTLSCEQNLNHDAMYWYRQDPGQGLRLIYYSQIVNDFQKGDIAEGYSVSREKKESFPLTVTSAQKNPTAFYLCASSPGREKGQFFGPGTRLTVL.

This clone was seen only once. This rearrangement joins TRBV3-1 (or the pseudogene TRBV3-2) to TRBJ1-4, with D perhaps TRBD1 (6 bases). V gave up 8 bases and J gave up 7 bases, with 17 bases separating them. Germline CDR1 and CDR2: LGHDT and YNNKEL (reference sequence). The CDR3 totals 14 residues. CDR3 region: CASAPLQGREKLFF. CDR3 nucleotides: TGTGCCAGCGCACCCCTTCAGGGGCGTGAAAAACTGTTTTTT.

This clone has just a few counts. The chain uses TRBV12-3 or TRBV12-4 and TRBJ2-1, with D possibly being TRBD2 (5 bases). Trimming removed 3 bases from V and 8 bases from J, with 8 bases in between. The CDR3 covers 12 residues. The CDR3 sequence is CASSFRADEQFF. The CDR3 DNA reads TGTGCCAGCAGTTTCCGAGCGGATGAGCAGTTCTTC.

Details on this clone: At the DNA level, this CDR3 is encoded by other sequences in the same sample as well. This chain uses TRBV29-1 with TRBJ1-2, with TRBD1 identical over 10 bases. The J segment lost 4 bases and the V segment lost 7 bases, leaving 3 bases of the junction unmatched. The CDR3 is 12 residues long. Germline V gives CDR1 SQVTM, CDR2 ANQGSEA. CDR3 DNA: TGCAGCGCCCGGGACAGGGGCTATGGCTACACCTTC. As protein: CSARDRGYGYTF.

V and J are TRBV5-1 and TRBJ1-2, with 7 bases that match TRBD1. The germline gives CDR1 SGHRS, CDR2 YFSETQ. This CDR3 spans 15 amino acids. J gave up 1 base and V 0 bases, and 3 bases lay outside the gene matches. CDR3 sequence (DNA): TGCGCCAGCAGCTTGGACCGGGACAGTAACTATGGCTACACCTTC. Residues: CASSLDRDSNYGYTF.

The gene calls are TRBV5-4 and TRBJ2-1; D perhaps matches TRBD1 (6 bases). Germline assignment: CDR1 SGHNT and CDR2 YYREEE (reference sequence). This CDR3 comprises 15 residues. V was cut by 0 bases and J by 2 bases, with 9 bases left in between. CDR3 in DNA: TGTGCCAGCAGCTTGGACAGGGACACCTACAATGAGCAGTTCTTC. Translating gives CASSLDRDTYNEQFF.

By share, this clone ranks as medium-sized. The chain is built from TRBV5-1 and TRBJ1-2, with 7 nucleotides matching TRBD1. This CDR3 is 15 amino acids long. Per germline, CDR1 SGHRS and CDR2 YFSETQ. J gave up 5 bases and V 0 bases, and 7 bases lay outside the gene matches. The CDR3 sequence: CASSLEPGTAYGYTF. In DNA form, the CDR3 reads TGCGCCAGCAGCTTGGAGCCGGGGACAGCTTATGGCTACACCTTC.

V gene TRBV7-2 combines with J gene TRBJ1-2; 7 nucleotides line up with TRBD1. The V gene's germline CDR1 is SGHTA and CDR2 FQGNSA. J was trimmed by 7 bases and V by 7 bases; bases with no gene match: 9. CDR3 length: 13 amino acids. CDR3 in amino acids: CASNTGQGGGYTF. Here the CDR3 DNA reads TGTGCCAGCAACACCGGGCAGGGGGGTGGCTACACCTTC.

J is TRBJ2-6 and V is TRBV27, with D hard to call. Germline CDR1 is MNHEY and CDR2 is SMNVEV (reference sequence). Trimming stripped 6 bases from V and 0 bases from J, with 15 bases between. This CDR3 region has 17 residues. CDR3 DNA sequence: TGTGCCAGCAGCCCACCCCAGTTGTACTCTGGGGCCAACGTCCTGACTTTC. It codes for CASSPPQLYSGANVLTF.

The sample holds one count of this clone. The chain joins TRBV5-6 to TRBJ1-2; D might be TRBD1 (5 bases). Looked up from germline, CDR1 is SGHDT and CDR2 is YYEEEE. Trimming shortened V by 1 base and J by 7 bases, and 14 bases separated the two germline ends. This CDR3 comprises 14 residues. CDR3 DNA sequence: TGTGCCAGCAGCTTGCCGACAGTTTTGGGTGGCTACACCTTC. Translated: CASSLPTVLGGYTF.

The CDR3, as DNA: TGTGCCAGCAGTGGGGGGACAGATCAGCCCCAGCATTTT. It translates to CASSGGTDQPQHF. The genes are TRBV25-1 and TRBJ1-5, with 7 bases matching TRBD1. The CDR3 has 13 residues. Trimming cost V 4 bases and J 5 bases; bases outside gene matches: 2. CDR1 and CDR2 (germline): MGHDK, SYGVNS.

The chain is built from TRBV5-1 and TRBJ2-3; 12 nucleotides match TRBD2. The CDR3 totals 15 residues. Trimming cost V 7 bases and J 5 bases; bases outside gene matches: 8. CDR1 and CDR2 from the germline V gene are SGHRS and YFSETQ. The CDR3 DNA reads TGCGCCAGCGGCACACTAGCGGGGGGAGGAGATACGCAGTATTTT. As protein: CASGTLAGGGDTQYF.

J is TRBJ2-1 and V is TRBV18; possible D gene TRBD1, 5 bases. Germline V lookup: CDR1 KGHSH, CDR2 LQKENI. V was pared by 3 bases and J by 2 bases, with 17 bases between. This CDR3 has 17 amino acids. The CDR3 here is CASSPAGKGSAYNEQFF. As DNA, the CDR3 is TGTGCCAGCTCACCGGCAGGAAAGGGGTCAGCCTACAATGAGCAGTTCTTC.

DNA for the CDR3: TGCGCCAGCAGCTTGGTATTGAACACTGAAGCTTTCTTT. Translated, it gives CASSLVLNTEAFF. The chain is built from TRBV5-1 and TRBJ1-1; no clear D. The ends were cut back, 0 bases at V and 0 bases at J, with 3 bases in the middle. The CDR3 contains 13 residues. The germline V gene encodes CDR1 SGHRS and CDR2 YFSETQ. The whole variable domain, remainder taken from reference TRBV5-1 and TRBJ1-1, is KAGVTQTPRYLIKTRGQQVTLSCSPISGHRSVSWYQQTPGQGLQFLFEYFSETQRNKGNFPGRFSGRQFSNSRSEMNVSTLELGDSALYLCASSLVLNTEAFFGQGTRLTVV.

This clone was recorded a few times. The CDR3 loop is CASSLNGEQFF. CDR3 DNA sequence: TGTGCCAGCAGTTTAAACGGTGAGCAGTTCTTC. The chain has TRBV12-3 or TRBV12-4 and TRBJ2-1; D ambiguous. This CDR3 has 11 amino acids. V was trimmed by 2 bases and J by 9 bases, leaving 5 bases between them.

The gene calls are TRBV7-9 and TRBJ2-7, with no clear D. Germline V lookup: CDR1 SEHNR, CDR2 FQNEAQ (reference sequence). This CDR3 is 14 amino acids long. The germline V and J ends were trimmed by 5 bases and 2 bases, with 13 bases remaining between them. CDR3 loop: CASSRGASPYEQYF. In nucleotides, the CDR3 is TGTGCCAGCAGCCGTGGAGCTTCGCCCTACGAGCAGTACTTC.

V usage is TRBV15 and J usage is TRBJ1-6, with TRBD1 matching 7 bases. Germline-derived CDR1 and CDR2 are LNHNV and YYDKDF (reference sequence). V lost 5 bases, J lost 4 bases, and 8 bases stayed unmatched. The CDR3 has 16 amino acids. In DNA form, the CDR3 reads TGTGCCACCAGCTGGGACAGAGATGAGTATAATTCACCCCTCCACTTT. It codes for CATSWDRDEYNSPLHF.

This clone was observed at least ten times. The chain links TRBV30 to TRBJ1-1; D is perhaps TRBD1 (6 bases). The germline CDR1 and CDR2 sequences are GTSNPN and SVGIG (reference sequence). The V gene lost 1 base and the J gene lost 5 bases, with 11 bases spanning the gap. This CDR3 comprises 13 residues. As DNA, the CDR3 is TGTGCCTGGAGTGGAGGGGGTTCTACTGAAGCTTTCTTT. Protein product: CAWSGGGSTEAFF.

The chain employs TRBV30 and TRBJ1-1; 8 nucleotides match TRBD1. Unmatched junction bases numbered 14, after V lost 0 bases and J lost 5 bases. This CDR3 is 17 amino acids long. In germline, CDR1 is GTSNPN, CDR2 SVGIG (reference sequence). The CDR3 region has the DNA TGTGCCTGGAGTGTTCGAAGGGTTACACAGGGGGGTACTGAAGCTTTCTTT. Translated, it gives CAWSVRRVTQGGTEAFF.

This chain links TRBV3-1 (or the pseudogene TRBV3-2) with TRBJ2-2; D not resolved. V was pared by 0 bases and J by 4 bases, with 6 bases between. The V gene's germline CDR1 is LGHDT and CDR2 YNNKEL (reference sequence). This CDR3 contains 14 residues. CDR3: CASSQEQITGELFF. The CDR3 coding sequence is TGTGCCAGCAGCCAAGAACAGATCACCGGGGAGCTGTTTTTT.

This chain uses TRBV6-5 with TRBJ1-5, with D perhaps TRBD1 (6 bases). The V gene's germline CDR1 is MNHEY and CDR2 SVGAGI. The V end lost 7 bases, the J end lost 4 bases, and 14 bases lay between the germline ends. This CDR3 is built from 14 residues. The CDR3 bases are TGTGCCAGCACCCTATCAGGGGAAAATCAGCCCCAGCATTTT. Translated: CASTLSGENQPQHF.

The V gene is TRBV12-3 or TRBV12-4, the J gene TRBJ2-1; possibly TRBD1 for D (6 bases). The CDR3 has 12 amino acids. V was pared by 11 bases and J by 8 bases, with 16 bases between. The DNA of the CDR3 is TGTGCCGTGGGGGCTAGGCTTGATGAGCAGTTCTTC. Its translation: CAVGARLDEQFF.

The CDR3 coding sequence is TGTGCCAGCAGCCCTCGTTGGGGGGAAGACACAGATACGCAGTATTTT. Residues: CASSPRWGEDTDTQYF. The J gene is TRBJ2-3, the V gene TRBV3-1 (or the pseudogene TRBV3-2); tentative D call: TRBD2 (6 bases). Per the germline V gene, CDR1 is LGHDT and CDR2 is YNNKEL (reference sequence). Trimming stripped 4 bases from V and 2 bases from J, with 16 bases between. The CDR3 runs to 16 residues.

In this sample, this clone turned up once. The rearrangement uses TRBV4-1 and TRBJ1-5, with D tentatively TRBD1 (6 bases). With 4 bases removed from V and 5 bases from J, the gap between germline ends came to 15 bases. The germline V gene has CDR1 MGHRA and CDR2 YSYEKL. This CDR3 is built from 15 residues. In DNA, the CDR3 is TGCGCCAGCAGCCCCACCCGGGACATTCATCAGCCCCAGCATTTT. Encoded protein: CASSPTRDIHQPQHF.

As DNA, the CDR3 is TGTGCCAGCAGCGTGACAGGGGGCGGTGAGCAGTTCTTC. It specifies CASSVTGGGEQFF. The chain couples TRBV9 to TRBJ2-1, with 10 bases aligning to TRBD1. The CDR3 is 13 amino acids. Trimming at V came to 2 bases and at J to 9 bases, leaving 2 bases not matched to a gene. Germline CDR1 SGDLS, CDR2 YYNGEE.

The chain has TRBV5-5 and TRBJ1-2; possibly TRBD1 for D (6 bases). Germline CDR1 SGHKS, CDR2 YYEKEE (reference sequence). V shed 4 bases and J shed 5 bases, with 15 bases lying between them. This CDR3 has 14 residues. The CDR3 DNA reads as TGTGCCAGCAGCGCGGCGACAGGAATTTATGGCTACACCTTC. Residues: CASSAATGIYGYTF. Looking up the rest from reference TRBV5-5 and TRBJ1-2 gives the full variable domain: DAGVTQSPTHLIKTRGQQVTLRCSPISGHKSVSWYQQVLGQGPQFIFQYYEKEERGRGNFPDRFSARQFPNYSSELNVNALLLGDSALYLCASSAATGIYGYTFGSGTRLTVV.

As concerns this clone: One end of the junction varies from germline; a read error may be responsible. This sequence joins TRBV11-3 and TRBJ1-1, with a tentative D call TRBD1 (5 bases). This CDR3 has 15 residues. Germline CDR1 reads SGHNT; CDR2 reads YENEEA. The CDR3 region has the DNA TGTGCCAGCAGTTTAGGTCCGGGGGGGAACACTGAAGCTTTCTTT. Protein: CASSLGPGGNTEAFF.

CDR3 in DNA: TGTGCCAGCTCACCAAGTACTAGCGGGGGCCTATGGGATGAGCAGTTCTTC. Its protein product is CASSPSTSGGLWDEQFF. The rearrangement joins TRBV18 to TRBJ2-1; the match to TRBD2 covers 11 bases. The CDR3 contains 17 residues. Germline CDR1 reads KGHSH; CDR2 reads LQKENI. V lost 2 bases, J lost 8 bases, and 11 bases stayed unmatched.

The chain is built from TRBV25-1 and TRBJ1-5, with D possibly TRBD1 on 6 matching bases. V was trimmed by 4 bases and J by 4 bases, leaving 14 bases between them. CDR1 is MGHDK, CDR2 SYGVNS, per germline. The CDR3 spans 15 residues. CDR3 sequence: CASSALGAGNQPQHF. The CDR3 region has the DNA TGTGCCAGCAGTGCGCTGGGGGCAGGGAATCAGCCCCAGCATTTT.

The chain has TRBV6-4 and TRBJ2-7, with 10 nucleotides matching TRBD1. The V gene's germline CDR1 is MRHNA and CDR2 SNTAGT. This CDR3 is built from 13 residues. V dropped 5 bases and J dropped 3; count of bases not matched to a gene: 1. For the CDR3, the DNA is TGTGCCAGCAGTAGGGACAGGGGCTACGAGCAGTACTTC. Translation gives CASSRDRGYEQYF.

The CDR3 region has the DNA TGTGCCAGCAGCATCCGACAGCTCTCACCCCTCCACTTT. Its translation: CASSIRQLSPLHF. The V gene is TRBV3-1 (or the pseudogene TRBV3-2), the J gene TRBJ1-6; D might be TRBD1 (5 bases). This CDR3 region has 13 residues. Germline-derived CDR1 and CDR2 are LGHDT and YNNKEL (reference sequence). Between the trimmed V and J ends, which lost 5 bases and 10 bases, there was a span of 12 bases.

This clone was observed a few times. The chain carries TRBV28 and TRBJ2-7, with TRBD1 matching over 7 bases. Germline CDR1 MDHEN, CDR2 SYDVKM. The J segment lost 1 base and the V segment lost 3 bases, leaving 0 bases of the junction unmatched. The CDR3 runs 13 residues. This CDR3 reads CASSLGQSYEQYF. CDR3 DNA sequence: TGTGCCAGCAGTTTGGGACAGTCCTACGAGCAGTACTTC.